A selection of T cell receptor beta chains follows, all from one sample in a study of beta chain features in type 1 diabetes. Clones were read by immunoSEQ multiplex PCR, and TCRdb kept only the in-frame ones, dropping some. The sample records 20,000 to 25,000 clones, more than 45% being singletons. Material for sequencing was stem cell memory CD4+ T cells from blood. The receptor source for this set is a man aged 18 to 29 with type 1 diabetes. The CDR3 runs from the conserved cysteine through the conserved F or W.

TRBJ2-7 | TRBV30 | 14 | CAWSGLGGSAEQYF
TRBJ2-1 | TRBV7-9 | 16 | CASSPQGLGAGNEQFF
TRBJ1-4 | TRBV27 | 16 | CASSPRGPMTNEKLFF
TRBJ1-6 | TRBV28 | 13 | CASSGIAGSPLHF
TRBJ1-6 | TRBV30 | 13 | CASQGQGNSPLHF
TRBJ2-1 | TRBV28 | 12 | CASSAQQNEQFF
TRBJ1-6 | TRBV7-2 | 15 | CASSSLQGLVVKLHF
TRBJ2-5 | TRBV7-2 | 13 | CASSPGAVETQYF
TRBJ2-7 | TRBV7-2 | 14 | CASSSTGTAYEQYF
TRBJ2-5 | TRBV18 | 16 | CASSPPGRNAMETQYF
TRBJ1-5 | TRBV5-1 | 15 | CASSLVPGSNQPQHF
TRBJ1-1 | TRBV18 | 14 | CASSPRGSDTEAFF
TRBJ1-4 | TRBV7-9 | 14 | CASSQQGTNEKLFF
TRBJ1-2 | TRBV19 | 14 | CASSIGHLNYGYTF
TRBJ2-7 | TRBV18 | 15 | CASSPTASGTYEQYF
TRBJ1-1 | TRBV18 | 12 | CASSPRRGGAFF
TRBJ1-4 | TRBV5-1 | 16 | CASSLGATGQAEKLFF
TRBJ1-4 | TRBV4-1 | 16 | CASSHLIPGQDLELFF
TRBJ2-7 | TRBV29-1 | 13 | CSVEGTAAREQYF
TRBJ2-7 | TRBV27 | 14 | CASRIPGQSYEQYF
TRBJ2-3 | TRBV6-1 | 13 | CASSGTNRDTQYF
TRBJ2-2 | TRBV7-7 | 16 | CASSLGGQPAAGELFF
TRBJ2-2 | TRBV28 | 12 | CASRTGTGELFF
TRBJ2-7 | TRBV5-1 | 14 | CASSLGQGVREQYF
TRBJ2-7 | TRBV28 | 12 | CASSQRYYEQYF
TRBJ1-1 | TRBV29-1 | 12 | CSVRGMYTEAFF
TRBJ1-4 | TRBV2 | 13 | CASHRGLNEKLFF
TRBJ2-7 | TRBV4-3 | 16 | CASSQDTGGEIYEQYF
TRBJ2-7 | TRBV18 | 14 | CASSPRGPTYEQYF
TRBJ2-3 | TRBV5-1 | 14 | CASSFRSGADTQYF
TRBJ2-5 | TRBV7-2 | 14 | CASSLVWGGETQYF
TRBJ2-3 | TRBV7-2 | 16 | CASSRRTGTSTDTQYF
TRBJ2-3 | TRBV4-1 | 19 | CASSQDRLAGGRVTDTQYF
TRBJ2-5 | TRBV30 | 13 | CAYRRPPQETQYF
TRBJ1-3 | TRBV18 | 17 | CASSPRLAEIAGNTIYF
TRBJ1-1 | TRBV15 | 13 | CATARGLGTEAFF
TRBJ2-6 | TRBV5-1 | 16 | CASTRDRGPGANVLTF
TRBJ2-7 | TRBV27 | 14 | CASSQGQVAYEQYF
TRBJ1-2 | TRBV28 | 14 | CASSPAGTGGSYTF
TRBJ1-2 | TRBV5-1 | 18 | CASSSYGLSGQFNYGYTF
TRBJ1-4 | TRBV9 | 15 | CASSVTGAYNEKLFF
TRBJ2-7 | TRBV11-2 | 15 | CASSLAQQVSYEQYF
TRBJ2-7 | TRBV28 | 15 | CASFGGGSISYEQYF